One sample yielded the 20 T cell receptor beta chains listed below, sequenced in a study of T cells after yellow fever vaccination. Using its own MiXCR run on the 5' RACE reads, TCRdb lists one record per CDR3 protein. The sample has around 350,000 distinct CDR3 sequences, 6% to 8% seen once. The starting material was PBMCs, obtained 5 days after the yellow fever booster vaccination. The origin of the receptors is a young man who received the YFV17D yellow fever vaccine.

This clonotype was seen at least ten times. The junction and the germline gene differ at one end; a read error may be behind it. V gene TRBV29-1 combines with J gene TRBJ2-3, with TRBD2 as a possible D gene (6 bases). The CDR3 loop spans 20 amino acids. Germline V gives CDR1 SQVTM, CDR2 ANQGSEA. The CDR3 protein is CSVEGLVLESTGGEPDTQYF. In DNA form, the CDR3 reads TGCAGCGTGGAAGGCCTAGTACTGGAGTCAACTGGCGGGGAGCCAGATACGCAGTATTTT.

In its sample, this clonotype was seen many times. The genes are TRBV25-1 and TRBJ2-1; D is unresolved. V was pared by 2 bases and J by 6 bases, with 8 bases between. CDR1 and CDR2 (germline): MGHDK, SYGVNS. This CDR3 contains 13 residues. CDR3: CASSELLVNEQFF. CDR3 nucleotide sequence: TGTGCCAGCAGTGAACTCTTAGTCAATGAGCAGTTCTTC.

There are many counts of this clonotype. The chain joins TRBV5-1 to TRBJ2-2; a weak D match, TRBD2 (5 bases). V dropped 1 base and J dropped 1 base, with 11 bases sitting between them. The CDR3 runs to 16 residues. Germline V CDR1 and CDR2: SGHRS, YFSETQ. CDR3 sequence (DNA): TGCGCCAGCAGCTTGAGGGCCAGCGGGAACACCGGGGAGCTGTTTTTT. This gives the protein CASSLRASGNTGELFF.

The chain links TRBV24-1 to TRBJ2-1; D unclear. V shed 0 bases and J shed 8 bases, with 10 bases lying between them. The CDR3 runs to 14 residues. In germline, CDR1 is KGHDR, CDR2 SFDVKD. CDR3 residues: CATSDLPRGDEQFF. For the CDR3, the DNA is TGTGCCACCAGTGATTTGCCAAGAGGCGATGAGCAGTTCTTC.

This clonotype was picked up a small number of times. CDR3 in DNA: TGTGCCAGCAGACGAGTGGCCCAAGAGACCCAGTACTTC. This gives the protein CASRRVAQETQYF. The rearrangement joins TRBV28 to TRBJ2-5; no firm D call. The CDR3 has 13 amino acids. Germline-derived CDR1 and CDR2 are MDHEN and SYDVKM. The V end lost 6 bases, the J end lost 1 base, and 9 bases lay between the germline ends.

This clonotype has only a few counts. V and J are TRBV12-3 or TRBV12-4 and TRBJ2-3; D is undetermined. The CDR3 is 11 amino acids. Trimming stripped 3 bases from V and 10 bases from J, with 8 bases between. CDR3 loop: CASSFSGAQYF. The CDR3 coding sequence is TGTGCCAGCAGTTTTTCTGGGGCGCAGTATTTT.

This clonotype was observed at least ten times. V is TRBV27 and J is TRBJ2-2; 10 bases align to TRBD2. V was pared by 7 bases and J by 6 bases, with 8 bases of the junction left unmatched. Germline V gene sequence: CDR1 MNHEY, CDR2 SMNVEV (reference sequence). This CDR3 has 15 amino acids. The CDR3, as DNA: TGTGCCAGCAAGACTGGACTAGCGGTGCCCGGGGAGCTGTTTTTT. Protein: CASKTGLAVPGELFF.

J is TRBJ2-7 and V is TRBV20-1, with TRBD1 matching over 8 bases. CDR1 is DFQATT, CDR2 SNEGSKA, per germline (reference sequence). The V and J ends lost 2 bases and 7 bases, in that order; junction bases with no gene match: 7. The CDR3 has 13 amino acids. For the CDR3, the DNA is TGCAGTGCTAGATCGGACAGGGTCGGGGAGCAGTACTTC. It translates to CSARSDRVGEQYF.

This clonotype was counted between two and nine times. The chain has TRBV10-1 and TRBJ1-1; D uncertain. Germline lookup yields CDR1 WNHNN and CDR2 SYGVQD (reference sequence). This CDR3 region has 13 residues. Trimming left V 8 bases short and J 5 bases short, with 15 bases between. The CDR3 DNA follows: TGCGCCAGCTCGCGTGGGAGTGAGACTGAAGCTTTCTTT. Translating gives CASSRGSETEAFF.

This clonotype was seen more than once but under ten times. The V call is TRBV12-3 or TRBV12-4, the J call TRBJ2-2; no definite D call. Trimming removed 4 bases from V and 4 bases from J, with 10 bases in between. This CDR3 spans 14 amino acids. In DNA form, the CDR3 reads TGTGCCAGCAGTTATAGGTCCGCCACCGGGGAGCTGTTTTTT. Translating gives CASSYRSATGELFF.

The sample holds a few counts of this clonotype. The V gene is TRBV19, the J gene TRBJ1-1, with D possibly matching TRBD1 (5 bases). Germline V CDR1 and CDR2: LNHDA, SQIVND (reference sequence). This CDR3 has 15 amino acids. V shed 5 bases and J shed 1 base, with 14 bases lying between them. The CDR3 DNA reads as TGTGCCAGTAGTCTCGATGGGGGATCGAACACTGAAGCTTTCTTT. As protein: CASSLDGGSNTEAFF.

This clonotype was detected many times. The genes are TRBV10-3 and TRBJ2-1; 7 bases are a match to TRBD2. Germline loops: CDR1 ENHRY, CDR2 SYGVKD. V shed 6 bases, J shed 4 bases, and the junction held 9 bases outside the gene matches. The length of the CDR3 is 15 residues. This CDR3 reads CAISPSGALYNEQFF. As DNA, the CDR3 is TGTGCCATCAGCCCAAGCGGGGCCCTATACAATGAGCAGTTCTTC.

This clonotype was observed at least ten times. The J gene is TRBJ1-1, the V gene TRBV20-1; D gene unclear. Between the trimmed V and J ends, which lost 1 base and 0 bases, there was a span of 6 bases. The CDR3 runs to 13 residues. Germline lookup yields CDR1 DFQATT and CDR2 SNEGSKA (reference sequence). For the CDR3, the DNA is TGCAGTGCTAGAGGGGAGTTGAACACTGAAGCTTTCTTT. This sequence encodes CSARGELNTEAFF.

This clonotype appeared many times. The chain carries TRBV28 and TRBJ2-7, with a weak D call TRBD1 (5 bases). Per germline, CDR1 MDHEN and CDR2 SYDVKM. The CDR3 spans 12 residues. V was trimmed by 5 bases and J by 7 bases, leaving 12 bases between them. Written as DNA, the CDR3 is TGTGCCAGCAGTACAGGATTTAGGGAGCAGTACTTC. It yields the protein CASSTGFREQYF. The whole variable domain, filled in from reference TRBV28 and TRBJ2-7, reads DVKVTQSSRYLVKRTGEKVFLECVQDMDHENMFWYRQDPGLGLRLIYFSYDVKMKEKGDIPEGYSVSREKKERFSLILESASTNQTSMYLCASSTGFREQYFGPGTRLTVT.

The sample holds many counts of this clonotype. CDR3 sequence (DNA): TGCGCCAGCAGCCAAGGCGGGACAGCCACCGGGGAGCTGTTTTTT. Translated, it gives CASSQGGTATGELFF. The chain carries TRBV5-1 and TRBJ2-2, with a tentative D call TRBD1 (7 bases). Trimming took 4 bases from V and 4 from J, leaving 14 bases between them. Germline V gene data show CDR1 as SGHRS and CDR2 as YFSETQ. The CDR3 extends over 15 amino acids.

Ten or more counts support this clonotype. This chain links TRBV5-1 with TRBJ2-1; D not resolved. Trimming pared 0 bases from V and 4 bases from J, leaving 11 bases between. Germline CDR1 is SGHRS and CDR2 is YFSETQ. The CDR3 length is 15 residues. The CDR3 here is CASSLVADAYNEQFF. The CDR3 bases are TGCGCCAGCAGCTTGGTGGCAGACGCGTACAATGAGCAGTTCTTC.

This clonotype was picked up many times. V usage is TRBV6-1 and J usage is TRBJ2-2, with D tentatively TRBD2 (6 bases). V was shortened by 7 bases and J by 6 bases, with 21 bases between the two germline ends. The CDR3 is 16 residues long. Germline V gives CDR1 MNHNS, CDR2 SASEGT. The CDR3 sequence: CASTQGTSLRAGELFF. The CDR3 region has the DNA TGTGCCAGCACCCAAGGGACTTCTCTTAGGGCCGGGGAGCTGTTTTTT.

There are many counts of this clonotype. The CDR3 here is CASSSRESSTDTQYF. DNA for the CDR3: TGTGCCAGCAGTTCAAGGGAGTCTAGCACAGATACGCAGTATTTT. The J gene is TRBJ2-3, the V gene TRBV7-8, with a tentative D call TRBD2 (5 bases). Trimming took off 6 bases at V and 0 bases at J, with 13 bases between the two ends. This CDR3 has 15 residues. Germline lookup yields CDR1 SGHVS and CDR2 FQNEAQ.

This clonotype was seen ten or more times. This chain uses TRBV12-3 or TRBV12-4 with TRBJ2-7, with 11 nucleotides matching TRBD1. The V gene end was trimmed by 6 bases and the J gene end by 7 bases; junction bases not matched to a gene: 8. This CDR3 comprises 14 residues. CDR3 sequence (DNA): TGTGCCAGCAGCCCCCCGGGGACAGGGGGGGAGCAGTACTTC. It codes for CASSPPGTGGEQYF.

This clonotype showed up just a few times. This sequence joins TRBV7-2 and TRBJ2-2; TRBD2 might be the D (6 bases). This CDR3 comprises 21 residues. Trimming removed 10 bases at V and 0 bases at J, with 33 bases between. Germline lookup yields CDR1 SGHTA and CDR2 FQGNSA. In nucleotides, the CDR3 is TGTGCCACCTACCCTGGAGTCGGGGGACCAAGGGTTCCTTCGAACACCGGGGAGCTGTTTTTT. This codes for CATYPGVGGPRVPSNTGELFF.